The sample holds one count of the clone carrying this T cell receptor (beta chain). Its specificity is unknown. The germline V gene has CDR1 LNHDA and CDR2 SQIVND (reference sequence). This CDR3 contains 12 residues. Trimming took 7 bases from V and 4 from J; bases not matched to a gene: 3. The method was immunoSEQ multiplex PCR; TCRdb's version includes in-frame clones alone and lacks a portion of them. The repertoire has roughly 120,000 clones, 75% to 90% of them found once; the top ten carry 2.4%. The data belong to a study of T cell responses to AZD1222 COVID-19 vaccine. Study conclusions and caveats: Two AZD1222 doses significantly raised spike-specific TCR breadth and depth over controls.

This sequence joins TRBV19 and TRBJ2-7; 8 positions agree with TRBD1. This clonotype was obtained from an adult in good health. Sequencing used peripheral blood, obtained on day 0 of AZD1222 vaccination. In DNA, the CDR3 is TGTGCCAGTACTGGACAGGGATACGAGCAGTACTTC. Its protein product is CASTGQGYEQYF.